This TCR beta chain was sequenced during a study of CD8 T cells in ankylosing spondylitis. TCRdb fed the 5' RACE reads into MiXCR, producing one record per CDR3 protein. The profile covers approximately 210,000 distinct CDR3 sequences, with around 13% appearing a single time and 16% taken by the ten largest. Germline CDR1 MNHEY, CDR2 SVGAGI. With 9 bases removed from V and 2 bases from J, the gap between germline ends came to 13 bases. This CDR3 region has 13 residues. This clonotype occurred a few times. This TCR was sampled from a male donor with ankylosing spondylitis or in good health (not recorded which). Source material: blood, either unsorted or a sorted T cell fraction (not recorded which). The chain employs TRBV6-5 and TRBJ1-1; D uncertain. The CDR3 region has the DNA TGTGCCAGTTCAGTTGACGTAAACACTGAAGCTTTCTTT. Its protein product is CASSVDVNTEAFF.